This TCR beta chain was identified during a study of blood T cell repertoires in COVID-19. Study-wide context: Sources were T cells, B-cell-depleted T cells, or PBMCs; the material itself was cDNA or gDNA.

Those enrolled, adults aged 18 to 89 years, came from about two dozen US areas. The V gene lost 2 bases and the J gene lost 0 bases, with 10 bases spanning the gap. This CDR3 contains 16 residues. The germline V gene has CDR1 LGHDT and CDR2 YNNKEL (reference sequence). Clones were sequenced by immunoSEQ multiplex PCR, and TCRdb holds only the in-frame ones, with some missing. The sample lists about 220,000 clones; around 90% were seen once. The chain has TRBV3-1 (or the pseudogene TRBV3-2) and TRBJ1-4; D might be TRBD1 (5 bases). The receptor was isolated from a man aged 25-40 years who had been exposed to COVID-19. The sample comprised PBMCs or T cells enriched from blood (not recorded which). The CDR3 sequence is CASSQSGGATNEKLFF. In DNA, the CDR3 is TGTGCCAGCAGCCAAAGCGGGGGTGCAACTAATGAAAAACTGTTTTTT.